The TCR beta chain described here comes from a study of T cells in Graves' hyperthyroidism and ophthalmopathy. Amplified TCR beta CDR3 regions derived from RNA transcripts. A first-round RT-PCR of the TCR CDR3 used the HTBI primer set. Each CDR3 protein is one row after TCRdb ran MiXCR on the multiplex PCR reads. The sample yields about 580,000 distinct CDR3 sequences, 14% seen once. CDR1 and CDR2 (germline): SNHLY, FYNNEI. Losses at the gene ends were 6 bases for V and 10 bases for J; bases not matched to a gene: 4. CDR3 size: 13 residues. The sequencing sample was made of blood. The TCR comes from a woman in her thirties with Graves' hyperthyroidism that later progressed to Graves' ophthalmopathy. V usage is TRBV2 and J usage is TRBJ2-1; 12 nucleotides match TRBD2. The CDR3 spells CASSPSGRGEQFF. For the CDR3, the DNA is TGTGCCAGCAGCCCTAGCGGGAGGGGGGAGCAGTTCTTC.